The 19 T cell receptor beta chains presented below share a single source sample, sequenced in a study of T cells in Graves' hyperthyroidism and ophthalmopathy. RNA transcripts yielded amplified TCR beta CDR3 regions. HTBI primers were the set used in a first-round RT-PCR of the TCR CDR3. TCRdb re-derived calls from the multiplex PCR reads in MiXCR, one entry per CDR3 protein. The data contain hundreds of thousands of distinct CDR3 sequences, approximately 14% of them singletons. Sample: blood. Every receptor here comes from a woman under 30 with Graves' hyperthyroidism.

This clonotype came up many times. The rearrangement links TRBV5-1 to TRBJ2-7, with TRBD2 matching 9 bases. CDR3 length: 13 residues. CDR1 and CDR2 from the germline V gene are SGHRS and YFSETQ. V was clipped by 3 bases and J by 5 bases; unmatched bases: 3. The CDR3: CASSWGLANEQYF. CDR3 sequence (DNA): TGCGCCAGCAGCTGGGGACTAGCCAACGAGCAGTACTTC.

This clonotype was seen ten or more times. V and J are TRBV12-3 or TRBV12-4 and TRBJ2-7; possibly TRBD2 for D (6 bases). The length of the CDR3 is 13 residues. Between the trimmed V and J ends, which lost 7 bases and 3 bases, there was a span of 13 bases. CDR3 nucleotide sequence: TGTGCCAGCACTATCGGAGGGATCTACGAGCAGTACTTC. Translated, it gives CASTIGGIYEQYF.

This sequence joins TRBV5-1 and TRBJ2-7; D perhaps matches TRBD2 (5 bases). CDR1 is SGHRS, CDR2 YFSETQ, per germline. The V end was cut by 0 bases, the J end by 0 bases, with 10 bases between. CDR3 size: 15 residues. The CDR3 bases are TGCGCCAGCAGCTTGGAGCCGGGGTTCTCCTACGAGCAGTACTTC. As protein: CASSLEPGFSYEQYF.

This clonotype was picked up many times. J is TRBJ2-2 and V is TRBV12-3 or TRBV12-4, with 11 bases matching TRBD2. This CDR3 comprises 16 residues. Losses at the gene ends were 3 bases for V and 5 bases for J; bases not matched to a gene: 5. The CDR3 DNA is TGTGCCAGCAGTTTGGTAGCGGGAGGGGTGACCGGGGAGCTGTTTTTT. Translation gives CASSLVAGGVTGELFF.

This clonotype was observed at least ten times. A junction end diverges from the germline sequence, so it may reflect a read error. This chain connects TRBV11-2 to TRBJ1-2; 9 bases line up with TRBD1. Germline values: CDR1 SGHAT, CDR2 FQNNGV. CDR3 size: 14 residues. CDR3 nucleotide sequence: TGTGCCAGCAGCTTAGAAGGACAGGGGACCTTGCGAGCCTTC. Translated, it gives CASSLEGQGTLRAF.

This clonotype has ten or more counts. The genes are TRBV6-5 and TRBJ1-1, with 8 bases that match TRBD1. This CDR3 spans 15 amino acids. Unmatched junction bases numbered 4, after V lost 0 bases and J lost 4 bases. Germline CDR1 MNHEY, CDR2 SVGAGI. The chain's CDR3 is CASSYSYQGATEAFF. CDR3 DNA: TGTGCCAGCAGTTACTCGTATCAGGGGGCCACTGAAGCTTTCTTT.

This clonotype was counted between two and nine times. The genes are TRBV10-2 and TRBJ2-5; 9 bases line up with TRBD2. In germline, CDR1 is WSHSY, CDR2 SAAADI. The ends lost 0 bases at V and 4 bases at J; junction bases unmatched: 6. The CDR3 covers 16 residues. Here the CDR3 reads CASSESAGGFGETQYF. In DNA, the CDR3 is TGCGCCAGCAGTGAGTCGGCGGGAGGGTTCGGAGAGACCCAGTACTTC.

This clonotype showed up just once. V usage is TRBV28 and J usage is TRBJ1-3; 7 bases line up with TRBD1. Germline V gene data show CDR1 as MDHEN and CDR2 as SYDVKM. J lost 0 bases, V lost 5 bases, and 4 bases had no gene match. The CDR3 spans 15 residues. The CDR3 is CASSTGTVSGNTIYF. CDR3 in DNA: TGTGCCAGCAGTACGGGGACAGTCTCTGGAAACACCATATATTTT.

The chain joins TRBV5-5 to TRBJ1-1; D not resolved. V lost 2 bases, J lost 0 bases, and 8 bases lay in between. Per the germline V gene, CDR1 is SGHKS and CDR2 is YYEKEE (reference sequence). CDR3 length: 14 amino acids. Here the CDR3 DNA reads TGTGCCAGCAGCTTCGGCTCTGTGAACACTGAAGCTTTCTTT. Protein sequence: CASSFGSVNTEAFF.

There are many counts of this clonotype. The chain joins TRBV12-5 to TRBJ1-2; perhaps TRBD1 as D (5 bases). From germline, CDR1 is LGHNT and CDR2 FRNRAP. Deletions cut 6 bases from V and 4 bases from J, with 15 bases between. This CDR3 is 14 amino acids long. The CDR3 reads CASGALGGGYGYTF. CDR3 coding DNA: TGTGCTAGTGGGGCATTGGGGGGAGGCTATGGCTACACCTTC.

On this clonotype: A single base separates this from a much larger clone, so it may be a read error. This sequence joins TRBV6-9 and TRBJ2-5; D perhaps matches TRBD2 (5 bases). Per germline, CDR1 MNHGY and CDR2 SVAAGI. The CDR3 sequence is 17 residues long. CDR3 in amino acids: CTSSYNAKQRYQETQYF. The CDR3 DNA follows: TGTACCAGCAGTTATAACGCAAAACAGCGGTACCAAGAGACCCAGTACTTC.

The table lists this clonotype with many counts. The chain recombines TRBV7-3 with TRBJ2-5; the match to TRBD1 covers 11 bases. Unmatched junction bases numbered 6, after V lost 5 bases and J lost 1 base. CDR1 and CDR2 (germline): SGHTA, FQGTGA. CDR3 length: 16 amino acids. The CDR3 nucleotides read TGTGCCAGCAGCCCGTCCGGGACAGGGGGCCAAGAGACCCAGTACTTC. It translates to CASSPSGTGGQETQYF.

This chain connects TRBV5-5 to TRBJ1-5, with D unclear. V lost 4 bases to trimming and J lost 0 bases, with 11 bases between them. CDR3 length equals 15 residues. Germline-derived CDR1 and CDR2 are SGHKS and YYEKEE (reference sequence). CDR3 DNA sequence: TGTGCCAGCAGCCAACGCCCTAGTAGCAATCAGCCCCAGCATTTT. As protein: CASSQRPSSNQPQHF.

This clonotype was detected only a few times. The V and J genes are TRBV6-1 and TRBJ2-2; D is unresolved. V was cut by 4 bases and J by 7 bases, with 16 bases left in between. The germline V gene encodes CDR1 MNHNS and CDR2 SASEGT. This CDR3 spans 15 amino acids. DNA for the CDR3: TGTGCCAGCAGTGCCCGGCCCTTAGATGGCGGGGAGCTGTTTTTT. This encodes CASSARPLDGGELFF.

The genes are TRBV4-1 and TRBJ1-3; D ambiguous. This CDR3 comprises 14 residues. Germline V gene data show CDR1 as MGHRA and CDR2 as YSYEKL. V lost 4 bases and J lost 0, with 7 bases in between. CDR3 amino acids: CASSPSSSGNTIYF. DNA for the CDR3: TGCGCCAGCAGCCCATCGTCCTCTGGAAACACCATATATTTT.

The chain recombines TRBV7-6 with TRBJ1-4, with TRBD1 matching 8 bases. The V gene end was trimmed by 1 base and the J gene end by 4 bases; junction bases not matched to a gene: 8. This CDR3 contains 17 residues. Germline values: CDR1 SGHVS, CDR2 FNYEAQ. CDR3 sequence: CASSLEAGGRSNEKLFF. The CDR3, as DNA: TGTGCCAGCAGCTTAGAGGCAGGGGGCCGGAGTAATGAAAAACTGTTTTTT.

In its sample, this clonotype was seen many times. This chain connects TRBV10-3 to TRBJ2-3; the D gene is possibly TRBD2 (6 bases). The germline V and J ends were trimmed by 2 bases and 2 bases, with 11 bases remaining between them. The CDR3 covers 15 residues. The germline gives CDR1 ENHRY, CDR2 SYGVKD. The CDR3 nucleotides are TGTGCCATCAGTGAGGCGGGGCTGAACACAGATACGCAGTATTTT. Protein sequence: CAISEAGLNTDTQYF.

CDR3 nucleotide sequence: TGTGCCAGCAGCCAAGATGGGTGGGAGGGCCACTACACCGGGGAGCTGTTTTTT. Translated, it gives CASSQDGWEGHYTGELFF. V is TRBV4-2 and J is TRBJ2-2; 7 bases map to TRBD2. The V gene end was trimmed by 0 bases and the J gene end by 3 bases; junction bases not matched to a gene: 10. The CDR3 length is 18 residues. The germline V gene has CDR1 LGHNA and CDR2 YNFKEQ.

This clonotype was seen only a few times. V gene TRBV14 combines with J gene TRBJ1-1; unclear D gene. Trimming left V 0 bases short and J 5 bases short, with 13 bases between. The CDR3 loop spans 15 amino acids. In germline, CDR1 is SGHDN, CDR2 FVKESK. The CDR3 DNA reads TGTGCCAGCAGCCAAGACCTGATGGATACGACTGAAGCTTTCTTT. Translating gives CASSQDLMDTTEAFF. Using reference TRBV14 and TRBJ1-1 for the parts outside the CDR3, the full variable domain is EAGVTQFPSHSVIEKGQTVTLRCDPISGHDNLYWYRRVMGKEIKFLLHFVKESKQDESGMPNNRFLAERTGGTYSTLKVQPAELEDSGVYFCASSQDLMDTTEAFFGQGTRLTVV.